One and the same sample provided the 31 T cell receptor beta chains below, sequenced in a study of cytomegalovirus exposure and HLA in healthy donors. PCR primers comprised 60 Vbeta and 13 Jbeta primers. Assay used: immunoSEQ multiplex PCR; TCRdb lists only in-frame clones, some missing. The data contain about 230,000 clones, more than 70% of them singletons. The sequenced sample was PBMCs. These receptors all come from a human donor in good health.

The chain joins TRBV6-5 to TRBJ2-7; tentative D call: TRBD2 (6 bases). The germline V gene encodes CDR1 MNHEY and CDR2 SVGAGI. V was pared by 4 bases and J by 5 bases, with 9 bases between. CDR3 length equals 12 residues. The DNA of the CDR3 is TGTGCCAGCAGTTCGGAGGGACACGAGCAGTACTTC. This encodes CASSSEGHEQYF.

This clone was observed a single time. The V call is TRBV29-1, the J call TRBJ2-1, with TRBD2 as a possible D gene (7 bases). The CDR3 is 15 residues long. Germline assignment: CDR1 SQVTM and CDR2 ANQGSEA. V lost 0 bases to trimming and J lost 6 bases, with 15 bases between them. CDR3 DNA: TGCAGCGTTGAAGATCTAGGGGGAGGGCGCAATGAGCAGTTCTTC. The encoded protein is CSVEDLGGGRNEQFF.

V and J are TRBV28 and TRBJ1-1; 11 bases align to TRBD1. Trimming cost V 3 bases and J 1 base; bases outside gene matches: 7. This CDR3 has 17 residues. Germline-derived CDR1 and CDR2 are MDHEN and SYDVKM. The CDR3 sequence is CASSFIGQGAKNTEAFF. The DNA of the CDR3 is TGTGCCAGCAGTTTTATTGGACAGGGGGCGAAGAACACTGAAGCTTTCTTT.

V gene TRBV4-3 combines with J gene TRBJ2-1, with D perhaps matching TRBD2 (6 bases). The CDR3 loop spans 16 amino acids. In germline, CDR1 is LGHNA, CDR2 YSLEER. V was cut by 1 base and J by 3 bases, with 13 bases left in between. Here the CDR3 DNA reads TGCGCCAGCAGCCAAGTTGAGGGAGCGGGCTACAATGAGCAGTTCTTC. Encoded protein: CASSQVEGAGYNEQFF.

The CDR3, as DNA: TGTGCCAGCAGCTTACTAGCGGGAGCAGATACGCAGTATTTT. Translated: CASSLLAGADTQYF. This sequence joins TRBV5-6 and TRBJ2-3; 11 bases line up with TRBD2. CDR3 size: 14 residues. CDR1 and CDR2 (germline): SGHDT, YYEEEE. The trim removed 2 bases at V and 4 bases at J, leaving 0 bases unmatched.

The chain links TRBV19 to TRBJ2-2; 9 bases map to TRBD1. CDR3 length: 15 residues. After removal of 5 bases from V and 1 base from J, the junction contained 2 bases not matched to a gene. The germline CDR1 and CDR2 sequences are LNHDA and SQIVND (reference sequence). In DNA, the CDR3 is TGTGCCAGTAGTCTGACAGGGGGGAACACCGGGGAGCTGTTTTTT. It encodes CASSLTGGNTGELFF.

In regard to this clone: The junction differs from germline at one of its ends, possibly a read error. The chain is built from TRBV30 and TRBJ2-3; the match to TRBD1 covers 8 bases. The CDR3 loop spans 15 amino acids. The germline CDR1 and CDR2 sequences are GTSNPN and SVGIG (reference sequence). CDR3 DNA sequence: TGTGCCCGGAGCGGCAGGGGGCGAGGCACAGATACGCAGTATTTT. This gives the protein CARSGRGRGTDTQYF.

This sequence joins TRBV6-5 and TRBJ2-5, with 10 bases aligning to TRBD1. The tail of the sequence fits TRBJ2-7 better, so the J call may be wrong. Germline values: CDR1 MNHEY, CDR2 SVGAGI. This CDR3 region has 16 residues. The CDR3 region is CASSYSTGGIIYEQYF. As DNA, the CDR3 is TGTGCCAGCAGTTACTCGACAGGGGGCATTATCTACGAGCAGTACTTC.

The chain has TRBV6-6 and TRBJ2-7; 7 nucleotides agree with TRBD1. The CDR3 contains 16 residues. The V gene's germline CDR1 is MNHNY and CDR2 SVGAGI (reference sequence). Trimming took 3 bases from V and 7 from J; bases not matched to a gene: 15. This CDR3 reads CASSYLRDSGRGEQYF. The CDR3 nucleotides are TGTGCCAGCAGTTATCTAAGGGACAGCGGAAGAGGTGAGCAGTACTTC.

J is TRBJ2-7 and V is TRBV5-8; 15 bases are shared with TRBD2. Trimming took 2 bases from V and 1 from J; bases not matched to a gene: 13. The germline V gene has CDR1 SGHTS and CDR2 YDEGEE. CDR3 length equals 20 residues. The CDR3 reads CASSFFSGLAGGGPSYEQYF. As DNA, the CDR3 is TGTGCCAGCAGCTTCTTTTCGGGACTAGCGGGAGGAGGTCCATCCTACGAGCAGTACTTC.

CDR3 bases: TGTGCCAGCAGCCTTGGGACAGGGCGGCGTCGCACCTACGAGCAGTACTTC. Translating it yields CASSLGTGRRRTYEQYF. The gene calls are TRBV13 and TRBJ2-7, with 9 bases aligning to TRBD1. CDR1 and CDR2 from the germline V gene are PRHDT and FYEKMQ (reference sequence). The CDR3 spans 17 residues. The V gene end was trimmed by 5 bases and the J gene end by 2 bases; junction bases not matched to a gene: 13.

The chain links TRBV10-3 to TRBJ2-3; D might be TRBD2 (6 bases). This CDR3 comprises 14 residues. Germline V lookup: CDR1 ENHRY, CDR2 SYGVKD. The V end was cut by 10 bases, the J end by 14 bases, with 28 bases between. Written as DNA, the CDR3 is TGTGCCACCTCGGAGGGTGGGAGTATGGTTTCTGCGTATTTT. Its translation: CATSEGGSMVSAYF.

The CDR3 here is CASSGAGRTGELFF. DNA of the CDR3: TGTGCCAGCAGCGGGGCAGGGAGGACCGGGGAGCTGTTTTTT. The gene calls are TRBV7-9 and TRBJ2-2, with D possibly TRBD2 on 6 matching bases. Trimming removed 5 bases from V and 5 bases from J, with 12 bases in between. Germline values: CDR1 SEHNR, CDR2 FQNEAQ (reference sequence). The CDR3 extends over 14 amino acids.

This clone has more than one count but fewer than ten. V gene TRBV2 combines with J gene TRBJ2-5, with 8 positions matching TRBD1. CDR3 size: 14 residues. Germline assignment: CDR1 SNHLY and CDR2 FYNNEI. V shed 5 bases, J shed 1 base, and the junction held 3 bases outside the gene matches. The DNA of the CDR3 is TGTGCCAGCAGTATGGACAGGGTCCAAGAGACCCAGTACTTC. This sequence encodes CASSMDRVQETQYF. Full variable domain (outside the CDR3, taken from reference TRBV2 and TRBJ2-5): EPEVTQTPSHQVTQMGQEVILRCVPISNHLYFYWYRQILGQKVEFLVSFYNNEISEKSEIFDDQFSVERPDGSNFTLKIRSTKLEDSAMYFCASSMDRVQETQYFGPGTRLLVL.

The chain recombines TRBV28 with TRBJ1-5; a possible D gene is TRBD1 (5 bases). V lost 0 bases and J lost 0, with 18 bases in between. This CDR3 is built from 19 residues. The germline CDR1 and CDR2 sequences are MDHEN and SYDVKM. The CDR3 DNA follows: TGTGCCAGCAGTTTATGGACCCCCAAGGGGCCCTATAGCAATCAGCCCCAGCATTTT. It codes for CASSLWTPKGPYSNQPQHF.

The gene calls are TRBV5-1 and TRBJ2-5; TRBD2 is a possible D gene (5 bases). The CDR3 has 13 residues. Germline CDR1 is SGHRS and CDR2 is YFSETQ. Trimming took off 5 bases at V and 5 bases at J, with 13 bases between the two ends. The CDR3: CASRGLGEETQYF. The CDR3 nucleotides read TGCGCCAGCAGAGGGCTCGGGGAGGAGACCCAGTACTTC.

A few counts support this clone. This chain uses TRBV25-1 with TRBJ1-2, with unresolved D. Germline lookup yields CDR1 MGHDK and CDR2 SYGVNS. Trimming took off 1 base at V and 4 bases at J, with 7 bases between the two ends. CDR3 size: 13 residues. The CDR3: CASSESFRYGYTF. In DNA form, the CDR3 reads TGTGCCAGCAGTGAATCTTTTCGCTATGGCTACACCTTC.

This chain connects TRBV27 to TRBJ2-3; D ambiguous. CDR1 is MNHEY, CDR2 SMNVEV, per germline (reference sequence). Trimming pared 8 bases from V and 2 bases from J, leaving 26 bases between. The CDR3 covers 18 residues. In DNA, the CDR3 is TGTGCCAGCCATGAGTGGGCTTTTGGCCGTTCCCTCACAGATACGCAGTATTTT. This gives the protein CASHEWAFGRSLTDTQYF.

This chain uses TRBV10-3 with TRBJ1-1; 7 bases are a match to TRBD1. Germline CDR1 reads ENHRY; CDR2 reads SYGVKD. Trimming removed 5 bases from V and 8 bases from J; junction bases left unmatched: 11. The CDR3 consists of 14 residues. The CDR3 DNA reads as TGTGCCATCAGTATCCGACAGGGTAACGGAGAAGCTTTCTTT. It translates to CAISIRQGNGEAFF.

The J gene is TRBJ2-1, the V gene TRBV10-1; D is perhaps TRBD2 (6 bases). The V gene lost 0 bases and the J gene lost 4 bases, with 16 bases spanning the gap. CDR3 length: 17 residues. Germline assignment: CDR1 WNHNN and CDR2 SYGVQD (reference sequence). Here the CDR3 reads CASSESTVLATYNEQFF. The CDR3 nucleotides read TGCGCCAGCAGTGAGTCAACGGTTCTAGCGACTTACAATGAGCAGTTCTTC.

The V call is TRBV7-9, the J call TRBJ1-2; weak D call: TRBD1 (6 bases). Trimming stripped 5 bases from V and 4 bases from J, with 29 bases between. Germline CDR1 is SEHNR and CDR2 is FQNEAQ (reference sequence). The CDR3 is 19 amino acids. The CDR3 DNA reads TGTGCCAGCAGCCACACCCTATCTTGGGGGCAACGTGGCAGCTATGGCTACACCTTC. Protein sequence: CASSHTLSWGQRGSYGYTF.

This clone was recorded only once. The V gene is TRBV5-1, the J gene TRBJ2-5, with 7 bases identical to TRBD1. Germline loops: CDR1 SGHRS, CDR2 YFSETQ. The CDR3 consists of 15 residues. The ends lost 0 bases at V and 5 bases at J; junction bases unmatched: 7. CDR3 region: CASSLARQGAETQYF. In DNA form, the CDR3 reads TGCGCCAGCAGCTTGGCCAGACAGGGAGCGGAGACCCAGTACTTC.

This chain uses TRBV5-4 with TRBJ1-1; the D gene is possibly TRBD1 (5 bases). Trimming removed 8 bases at V and 4 bases at J, with 18 bases between. This CDR3 comprises 14 residues. CDR1 and CDR2 (germline): SGHNT, YYREEE (reference sequence). The CDR3 coding sequence is TGTGCCAGTGCTAATGGGGCGGAGAGCACTGAAGCTTTCTTT. Its translation: CASANGAESTEAFF.

The J gene is TRBJ2-7, the V gene TRBV27, with 7 bases aligning to TRBD1. V lost 2 bases, J lost 3 bases, and 4 bases stayed unmatched. Germline lookup yields CDR1 MNHEY and CDR2 SMNVEV (reference sequence). The CDR3 consists of 14 residues. The CDR3: CASSLGGQVYEQYF. The CDR3 DNA reads TGTGCCAGCAGTTTAGGCGGACAGGTCTACGAGCAGTACTTC.

CDR3: CATSNRGNQPQHF. The CDR3, as DNA: TGTGCCACCAGCAACAGGGGCAATCAGCCCCAGCATTTT. This chain connects TRBV15 to TRBJ1-5; tentatively, D is TRBD1 (6 bases). CDR1 LNHNV and CDR2 YYDKDF come from the germline V gene (reference sequence). V lost 4 bases and J lost 2, with 6 bases in between. This CDR3 spans 13 amino acids.

This clone was counted once. The chain uses TRBV7-9 and TRBJ2-7; no definite D call. CDR3 length equals 14 residues. CDR1 SEHNR and CDR2 FQNEAQ come from the germline V gene (reference sequence). The ends were cut back, 6 bases at V and 2 bases at J, with 14 bases in the middle. CDR3 in amino acids: CASRLGGGTYEQYF. CDR3 bases: TGTGCCAGCAGACTCGGTGGTGGTACCTACGAGCAGTACTTC.

The chain couples TRBV4-1 to TRBJ1-5; the match to TRBD1 covers 7 bases. Looked up from germline, CDR1 is MGHRA and CDR2 is YSYEKL. This CDR3 is 15 amino acids long. V lost 4 bases, J lost 4 bases, and 7 bases stayed unmatched. CDR3 in amino acids: CASSRSGQENQPQHF. The CDR3, as DNA: TGCGCCAGCAGCCGGTCAGGACAGGAGAATCAGCCCCAGCATTTT.

CDR3 sequence (DNA): TGTGCCAGCAGCTTAGGAGGAATTAGGGGAGGGGCTTTCTTT. The encoded protein is CASSLGGIRGGAFF. V is TRBV7-8 and J is TRBJ1-1, with D perhaps TRBD1 (5 bases). CDR3 length: 14 amino acids. CDR1 and CDR2 from the germline V gene are SGHVS and FQNEAQ. V lost 1 base, J lost 11 bases, and 17 bases lay in between.

Concerning this clone itself: The same CDR3 can be traced to other DNA sequences in this sample. The V gene is TRBV6-5, the J gene TRBJ1-5; D gene uncertain. The V gene's germline CDR1 is MNHEY and CDR2 SVGAGI. V lost 2 bases, J lost 6 bases, and 8 bases lay in between. The CDR3 sequence is 13 residues long. The CDR3 bases are TGTGCCAGCAGTTACAGCGCCGGTCAGCCCCAGCATTTT. It yields the protein CASSYSAGQPQHF.

The gene calls are TRBV29-1 and TRBJ1-5; a possible D gene is TRBD1 (6 bases). CDR1 and CDR2 from the germline V gene are SQVTM and ANQGSEA. The CDR3 extends over 14 amino acids. Trimming took 6 bases from V and 0 from J, leaving 12 bases between them. In nucleotides, the CDR3 is TGCAGCGTCGCCCAGGGACATAGCAATCAGCCCCAGCATTTT. It is translated as CSVAQGHSNQPQHF.

J is TRBJ1-6 and V is TRBV4-2; 7 bases line up with TRBD1. Looked up from germline, CDR1 is LGHNA and CDR2 is YNFKEQ. The CDR3 has 14 amino acids. Unmatched junction bases numbered 3, after V lost 4 bases and J lost 6 bases. CDR3 sequence reads: CASSLWDSNSPLHF. For the CDR3, the DNA is TGTGCCAGCAGCCTATGGGACAGTAATTCACCCCTCCACTTT.